The 4 T cell receptor beta chains reported below all come from one sample, sequenced in a study of OX40 agonist ivuxolimab in advanced cancers. The repertoire was sequenced with immunoSEQ multiplex PCR; TCRdb's copy has only in-frame clones and lacks some. The sample consists of some 99,000 clones, roughly 94% of them appearing once. Sample: CD4+ or CD8+ T cells sorted from blood, taken in a trial of the OX40 agonist ivuxolimab. These receptors all stem from an adult with an advanced solid tumor such as melanoma, head and neck, liver or kidney cancer.

The V call is TRBV6-5, the J call TRBJ2-5; no definite D call. The germline CDR1 and CDR2 sequences are MNHEY and SVGAGI. The CDR3 spans 13 residues. V lost 3 bases and J 7 bases, leaving 12 bases between the germline ends. The DNA for the CDR3 is TGTGCCAGCAGTTATGAGGTCGTGGTGACCCAGTACTTC. Encoded protein: CASSYEVVVTQYF.

With respect to this clone: Germline is not matched at one junction end, which may reflect a read error. The chain carries TRBV7-7 and TRBJ2-7; a weak D match, TRBD2 (5 bases). The germline V gene encodes CDR1 SSHAT and CDR2 FNYEAQ (reference sequence). The CDR3 runs to 20 residues. The CDR3 is CASSRIRPGSPLPSSYEQYF. Here the CDR3 DNA reads TGTGCTAGCAGCCGAATCAGGCCGGGATCGCCTCTACCGAGCTCCTACGAGCAGTACTTC.

This chain joins TRBV29-1 and TRBJ2-3; no firm D call. Germline CDR1 and CDR2: SQVTM and ANQGSEA. This CDR3 spans 14 amino acids. V gave up 3 bases and J gave up 2 bases, with 12 bases separating them. CDR3 sequence: CSVDLRRPTDTQYF. The CDR3 DNA follows: TGCAGCGTTGACCTAAGGAGACCCACAGATACGCAGTATTTT.

The chain is built from TRBV19 and TRBJ1-5; a weak D match, TRBD1 (5 bases). Germline values: CDR1 LNHDA, CDR2 SQIVND (reference sequence). V was shortened by 4 bases and J by 9 bases, with 10 bases between the two germline ends. The CDR3 spans 12 residues. The CDR3 nucleotides read TGTGCCAGTAGTACTCAGGGTAGGCCCCAGCATTTT. Its translation: CASSTQGRPQHF.